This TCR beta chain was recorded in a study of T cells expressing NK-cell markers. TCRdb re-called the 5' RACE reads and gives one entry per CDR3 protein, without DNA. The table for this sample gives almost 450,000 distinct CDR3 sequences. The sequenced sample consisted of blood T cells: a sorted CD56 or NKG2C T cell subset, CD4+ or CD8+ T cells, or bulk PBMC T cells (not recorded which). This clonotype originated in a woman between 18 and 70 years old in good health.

This CDR3 reads CASSPRRRETTGELFF. The gene calls are TRBV7-3 and TRBJ2-2. The CDR3 length is 16 residues. Germline V gives CDR1 SGHTA, CDR2 FQGTGA.